This T cell receptor beta chain was profiled in a study of long-term antiretroviral therapy in people with HIV. The wider study: Samples from the earliest time points predate the 2015 immediate-ART recommendation by about a decade. Findings and limits, study-wide: It was observed that HIV repertoires exhibited narrower CDR3 length ranges than controls. Across all time points, the repertoire was dominated by clones that expanded before ART.

The length of the CDR3 is 14 residues. The V gene lost 0 bases and the J gene lost 1 base, with 9 bases spanning the gap. Germline-derived CDR1 and CDR2 are GTSNPN and SVGIG (reference sequence). As regards this clone: Its matching antigen is unknown.

A v3.0 immunoSEQ assay was performed at survey level. For every sample, sequencing targeted about 35,000-50,000 T-cell genomes. Method: immunoSEQ multiplex PCR; TCRdb's copy keeps in-frame clones and lacks some. The table records tens of thousands of clones, 70% to 90% of them present only once. J is TRBJ1-1 and V is TRBV30; no reliable D call. The sequences come from unsorted PBMCs, collected 1.2 years after starting antiretroviral therapy. The receptor was isolated from a woman between 50 and 59 years old with HIV. The CDR3 protein is CAWSVGTANTEAFF. In DNA form, the CDR3 reads TGTGCCTGGAGTGTAGGAACGGCGAACACTGAAGCTTTCTTT.